This T cell receptor beta chain was recorded in a study of early T cells in non-severe SARS-CoV-2 infection. In the library, individual cDNA molecules carried attached unique molecular identifiers. TCRdb passed the 5' RACE reads through MiXCR, listing each CDR3 protein once. The sample comprises approximately 97,000 distinct CDR3 sequences, roughly 11% of which are singletons, and approximately 4.7% rests with the top ten. The V gene's germline CDR1 is DFQATT and CDR2 SNEGSKA (reference sequence). The CDR3 length is 15 residues. Germline trimming cut 5 bases from V and 7 bases from J; bases unmatched to any gene: 10.

The sequence came from an adult who was a healthcare worker with PCR-confirmed SARS-CoV-2 infection or an uninfected control (not recorded which). The chain uses TRBV20-1 and TRBJ2-1, with 11 bases fitting TRBD2. The material was whole blood, obtained at baseline. The CDR3 DNA follows: TGCAGTGCTTATCATCCTAGCGGGAGGATGAATGAGCAGTTCTTC. Protein: CSAYHPSGRMNEQFF.